This TCR beta chain is from a study of blood T cell repertoires in COVID-19. Study-wide context: Some COVID-19 samples were acute and others convalescent; all came from the United States, Italy and Spain. From T cells, B-cell-depleted T cells, or PBMCs came the material, which was cDNA or gDNA.

The V end lost 3 bases, the J end lost 8 bases, and 9 bases lay between the germline ends. CDR3 size: 12 residues. Germline V gene lookup returns CDR1 KGHDR and CDR2 SFDVKD. Original handling: Estimated nucleated cell counts came from reference gene primer amplification. Measured with immunoSEQ multiplex PCR; TCRdb has only the in-frame clones, and not every one. For V, J and clone size, that table is used; D and trimming come from the DNA. The repertoire holds approximately 21,000 clones, 60% to 85% seen once, with just over 55% in the top ten. This chain links TRBV24-1 with TRBJ1-2; no definite D call. The TCR sequence derives from an elderly man with acute or convalescent COVID-19. Sequenced input: peripheral blood. CDR3 residues: CATSDPRYGYTF. CDR3 coding DNA: TGTGCCACCAGTGATCCGAGGTACGGCTACACCTTC.